Presented here are 2 T cell receptor beta chains from one specimen sequenced in a study of T cells in Graves' hyperthyroidism and ophthalmopathy (dated by TCRdb to between 2018 and 2021). Library generation was performed with multiplex PCR. The sequencer listed for this sample is Illumina HiSeq 2000. The TCR beta CDR3 regions were amplified from the RNA transcripts. The first round of RT-PCR for the TCR CDR3 was performed with the HTBI primer set and the Qiagen OneStep RT-PCR kit. The raw public reads went through TCRdb reprocessing: fastp at Q25, MiXCR clone calling, in-frame beta chains kept. Each CDR3 protein appears once, grouped with its most common genes and DNA. This sample is represented by over 250,000 distinct CDR3 sequences; 17% of them were singletons. Of the sample, roughly 50% falls within the top ten clones. Sequences were obtained from blood. These receptors all stem from a woman aged 60-75 years with Graves' ophthalmopathy.

In its sample, this clonotype was seen many times. The V call is TRBV6-1, the J call TRBJ2-4, with TRBD1 matching over 7 bases. The germline CDR1 and CDR2 sequences are MNHNS and SASEGT. The trim removed 6 bases at V and 8 bases at J, leaving 10 bases unmatched. The CDR3 contains 14 residues. This CDR3 is CASRRGPWADIQYF. The CDR3 region has the DNA TGTGCCAGCAGGAGGGGGCCTTGGGCGGACATTCAGTACTTC.

Concerning this clonotype itself: It may be a read error: a sequence one base away is much more abundant. In DNA, the CDR3 is TGTGCCACCAGCAGAGATGGGGGGTACCCGGGAATAAGTGAGCAGTTCTTC. Its translation: CATSRDGGYPGISEQFF. The J gene is TRBJ2-1, the V gene TRBV15; possible D gene TRBD2, 6 bases. CDR1 and CDR2 (germline): LNHNV, YYDKDF (reference sequence). This CDR3 comprises 17 residues. Trimming took off 0 bases at V and 9 bases at J, with 21 bases between the two ends.